This TCR beta chain is from a study of molecular identifiers for immune sequencing clone quantification. Across the study: Four portions were sequenced after RNA from roughly 20,000 or 100,000 naive CD8 cells was split five ways in replicates.

CDR3 size: 13 residues. CDR1 and CDR2 from the germline V gene are DFQATT and SNEGSKA (reference sequence). The V gene lost 7 bases and the J gene lost 0 bases, with 9 bases spanning the gap. MiXCR, run by TCRdb on the PCR reads, gives a single entry per CDR3 protein. The sample has some 91,000 distinct CDR3 sequences; about 24% are singletons. This clonotype was observed many times. Between about 19,000 and 1,100,000 sorted cells, with 10%, 30% or 50% RNA, yielded naive CD8 libraries. Sorting recovered naive CD8 T cells on a CD8+CD4-CCR7+CD45RA+ profile. V and J are TRBV20-1 and TRBJ2-2; D gene ambiguous. The sequenced material came from naive CD8+ T cells from blood, with Jurkat cell RNA spiked in. Subset in this sample: FACS-sorted CD8+CD4-CCR7+CD45RA+ naive T cells. This receptor was obtained from a human donor in good health. Some libraries in this study had Jurkat cell RNA spiked in. The CDR3 spells CSGLNANTGELFF. The CDR3 coding sequence is TGCAGTGGACTCAACGCGAACACCGGGGAGCTGTTTTTT.